This record concerns one T cell receptor beta chain sequence. It lacks a known antigen. Base qualities are not provided; no much larger clone lies one nucleotide away. Five hundred nanograms of biopsy DNA per sample were submitted for commercial TCRB immunosequencing. A two-step, amplification bias-controlled multiplex PCR was used by Adaptive Biotechnology to amplify CDR3 regions from genomic DNA. Primers for every V and J gene segment were used in the first PCR, and barcodes and Illumina adapters were added in the second PCR. CDR3 libraries were sequenced on an Illumina instrument. The paper's processing steps were these. The analysis drew on both the pipelines supplied by the vendor and custom analysis of the raw data in R/Bioconductor running R version 3.3.0. Clonality, which ranges from 0 to 1, was calculated as the inverse of the normalised Shannon entropy across all productive clones. The repertoire share taken up by the top 100 clones defined high-frequency clones, and only clones that passed a 95% confidence test were kept. The Simpson index measured repertoire diversity, and the Morisita-Horn index measured overlap between samples. What TCRdb holds here is the immuneACCESS table cut down to in-frame rearrangements. Part of the clones is not present; checked against another copy, under half of the missing clones reflect an unresolved V gene, and the others are unexplained. V, J and clone size derive from that table, while D and trimming were established from the DNA sequence. The sample contains tens of thousands of clones, roughly nine tenths of them found a single time. The ten top clones hold roughly 1.9% of the sample.

The data originate from a study of T cell repertoires in ileal Crohn's disease (dated by TCRdb to the late 2010s). Describing the broader study: Median disease duration was roughly 8 years, and around 40% of patients were identified as active smokers at the time of surgery. TCR repertoire analysis was done in 50 to 70 Crohn's disease patients from a prospective multicentre cohort. A total of about 170 mucosal samples from some 60 patients were sequenced, with samples obtained at several locations on the surgical specimen and at postoperative endoscopy. About half of the patients received postoperative therapy: about a dozen received thiopurines and 15 to 20 received anti-TNF agents. M6 samples were neoterminal ileum biopsies taken at postoperative colonoscopy. Running in parallel with the study was a multicentre cohort set up to find predictors of early endoscopic recurrence following ileocolonic resection. A Rutgeerts score above i0 was used to define endoscopic postoperative recurrence. Every patient underwent surgery because of a complication, which was stricturing disease in 61% of cases and penetrating disease in approximately 40%.

The CDR3 measures 14 amino acids from cysteine to phenylalanine. The read is trimmed to its CDR3 DNA, 42 bases read in frame from base 1. Taken from the germline V gene, the CDR1 and CDR2 loops are SQVTM and ANQGSEA. At the junction V is shortened by 0 bases and J by 5 bases, with 13 bases in between. The time point label of this sample denotes: neoterminal ileum biopsy at postoperative endoscopy, about 6 months after surgery. Adults with ileal or ileocolonic Crohn's disease for whom ileocolonic resection was indicated were considered eligible. Whole ileal mucosal biopsies were stored frozen at -80°C before DNA extraction. Genomic DNA was extracted from frozen whole biopsies with a TRizol-based method and quantified on a NanoDrop 2000 spectrophotometer. The paper as a whole reports these results and caveats: The timing of postoperative endoscopy varied within the first year after surgery, and the median delay was 6.9 months. A significantly higher proportion of clonal expansions was observed in active smokers at surgery than in non-smokers (approximately 26% vs 17%, p=0.02). More high-frequency clones were carried by sorted CD8 T cells than by CD4 T cells, suggesting that mucosal expansions were mainly CD8. Higher percentages of high-frequency clones at the time of surgery were linked to endoscopic recurrence, and every patient with clonality above 26.8% (18/57) had recurrence. Mucosal CD4 and CD8 T cells were sorted and sequenced only in a subgroup of patients, whose size was not stated.

The V and J genes are TRBV29-1 and TRBJ1-2, with the D segment identity uncertain. This TCR was sampled from an adult with Crohn's disease. Source material: ileal tissue. The sequence in DNA is TGCAGCGTTGAAGATGGGAGGGCCAGGTATGGCTACACCTTC. This encodes CSVEDGRARYGYTF.